A selection of T cell receptor beta chains follows, all from one sample in a study of blood T cell repertoires in COVID-19. Clones were sequenced by immunoSEQ multiplex PCR, and TCRdb holds only the in-frame ones, with some missing. Among approximately 210,000 clones listed, approximately 86% were seen once. Sequencing input: PBMCs or T cells enriched from blood (not recorded which). Receptors were obtained from a woman in her 30s who had recovered from COVID-19. Both conserved end residues are part of each CDR3. D genes are given only for firm matches. Expanded clones get a size class; other rows say once, few or many, or leave the size out.

len | abundance | j_gene | v_gene | d_gene | CDR3nt | CDR3aa
15 | - | TRBJ2-7 | TRBV9 | TRBD2 | TGTGCCAGCAGCCCAATAACGGGGGGGGCATACGAGCAGTACTTC | CASSPITGGAYEQYF
18 | once | TRBJ1-5 | TRBV21-1 | - | TGTGCCAGCAGCAAAGCGCTTTTAGAACAGGGCATTCGGCAGCCCCAGCATTTT | CASSKALLEQGIRQPQHF
18 | - | TRBJ2-2 | TRBV11-2 | TRBD2 | TGTGCCAGCAGCTTAGATTTTAGCCTAGCGGGAGACACCGGGGAGCTGTTTTTT | CASSLDFSLAGDTGELFF
13 | once | TRBJ2-3 | TRBV30 | - | TGTGCCTGGACTAAGGGGCCCACAGATACGCAGTATTTT | CAWTKGPTDTQYF
19 | - | TRBJ2-3 | TRBV3-1/TRBV3-2 | TRBD2 | TGTGCCAGCAGCCAGTTTTGGGCTAGCGGGGGTCAACACACAGATACGCAGTATTTT | CASSQFWASGGQHTDTQYF
15 | - | TRBJ2-1 | TRBV18 | TRBD1 | TGTGCCAGCTCGGGGGGGACAGGGTCAAGAAATGAGCAGTTCTTC | CASSGGTGSRNEQFF
12 | - | TRBJ1-2 | TRBV30 | - | TGTGCCTGGAGTGTACTACGGGGTGGCTACACCTTC | CAWSVLRGGYTF
15 | few | TRBJ2-3 | TRBV7-2 | - | TGTGCCAGCAGCCCGGACTGGTTCCGCACAGATACGCAGTATTTT | CASSPDWFRTDTQYF
14 | - | TRBJ1-6 | TRBV5-6 | - | TGTGCCAGCAGCTTGGCTGGGAGGAATTCACCCCTCCACTTT | CASSLAGRNSPLHF
13 | - | TRBJ1-3 | TRBV29-1 | - | TGCAGCGTTGGTCGAGACTCTGGAAACACCATATATTTT | CSVGRDSGNTIYF
16 | - | TRBJ1-1 | TRBV7-6 | TRBD1 | TGTGCCAGCAGCTTAGGGGCAGGGGGCACGAACACTGAAGCTTTCTTT | CASSLGAGGTNTEAFF
13 | - | TRBJ1-2 | TRBV29-1 | TRBD1 | TGCAGCGTGGCCTCCGGGACAGGGTATGGCTACACCTTC | CSVASGTGYGYTF
16 | - | TRBJ2-1 | TRBV11-1 | TRBD2 | TGTGCCAGCAGCTTCGTTAGCGGGGGGAAGAACAATGAGCAGTTCTTC | CASSFVSGGKNNEQFF
12 | few | TRBJ2-1 | TRBV11-3 | - | TGTGCCAGCAGCCGCGGCGACAATGAGCAGTTCTTC | CASSRGDNEQFF
15 | few | TRBJ2-1 | TRBV11-2 | - | TGTGCCAGCAGCCCCGTAACAGGGTCCTACAATGAGCAGTTCTTC | CASSPVTGSYNEQFF
14 | - | TRBJ2-3 | TRBV29-1 | - | TGCAGCGTCGCGACGCCGCGGGGCACAGATACGCAGTATTTT | CSVATPRGTDTQYF
20 | - | TRBJ1-4 | TRBV4-1 | - | TGCGCCAGCAGCCAAGATGGGCGCGGTCTGCGGGACGGAGGGAATGAAAAACTGTTTTTT | CASSQDGRGLRDGGNEKLFF
14 | - | TRBJ2-4 | TRBV29-1 | TRBD2 | TGCAGCGTTATCAGATTAGCGGGGCCCCGAATTCAGTACTTC | CSVIRLAGPRIQYF
19 | - | TRBJ2-5 | TRBV3-1/TRBV3-2 | TRBD2 | TGTGCCAGCAGGACCCGAAGCCTAGCGGGAGGAAGGATAGAGGAGACCCAGTACTTC | CASRTRSLAGGRIEETQYF
14 | - | TRBJ1-5 | TRBV7-8 | TRBD1 | TGTGCCAGCAGCCCCGGGACAGGGAATCAGCCCCAGCATTTT | CASSPGTGNQPQHF
13 | - | TRBJ2-1 | TRBV2 | - | TGTGCCAGCGGATTACAGGTAAACAATGAGCAGTTCTTC | CASGLQVNNEQFF
15 | - | TRBJ2-7 | TRBV27 | - | TGTGCCAGCAGTTTTCTGAACAGGGCGACCTACGAGCAGTACTTC | CASSFLNRATYEQYF
14 | - | TRBJ1-1 | TRBV19 | - | TGTGCCAGTAGTATAGTCAAGGGAGGTACTGAAGCTTTCTTT | CASSIVKGGTEAFF
18 | - | TRBJ2-1 | TRBV28 | TRBD2 | TGTGCCAGCAAGGAGGGGCTAGCGGGAGGAATGTCCTACAATGAGCAGTTCTTC | CASKEGLAGGMSYNEQFF
14 | - | TRBJ2-3 | TRBV7-3 | TRBD1 | TGTGCCAGCAGCCCCGACAGGGTAACAGATACGCAGTATTTT | CASSPDRVTDTQYF
16 | - | TRBJ2-5 | TRBV24-1 | TRBD2 | TGTGCCACAGGGACTAGCGGGAGCCTGTTCGGGGAGACCCAGTACTTC | CATGTSGSLFGETQYF
16 | - | TRBJ2-5 | TRBV6-6 | TRBD2 | TGTGCCAGCAGTTACCTCCCTCTGCGGGGGCAAGAGACCCAGTACTTC | CASSYLPLRGQETQYF
14 | - | TRBJ2-1 | TRBV30 | - | TGTGCCTGGAGCGCTGGGGGCGCGATCTATGAGCAGTTCTTC | CAWSAGGAIYEQFF
15 | - | TRBJ2-2 | TRBV14 | TRBD1 | TGTGCCAGCAGCCTAGGACAGGTTATTCCCGGGGAGCTGTTTTTT | CASSLGQVIPGELFF
13 | - | TRBJ1-2 | TRBV4-3 | - | TGCGCCAGCAGCCAATCGGACAGCGATGGCTACACCTTC | CASSQSDSDGYTF
15 | - | TRBJ1-1 | TRBV7-6 | - | TGTGCCAGCAGCCCCAGGACAATTATGAACACTGAAGCTTTCTTT | CASSPRTIMNTEAFF
14 | - | TRBJ1-1 | TRBV11-3 | - | TGTGCCAGCAGCTCCGGGGGGAAGAACACTGAAGCTTTCTTT | CASSSGGKNTEAFF
14 | - | TRBJ1-1 | TRBV7-2 | - | TGTGCCAGCAGCGGAGGGGGGGTGAACACTGAAGCTTTCTTT | CASSGGGVNTEAFF
15 | - | TRBJ2-5 | TRBV6-5 | - | TGTGCCAGCAGTTACTCCGGGGCGGGGGCAGAGACCCAGTACTTC | CASSYSGAGAETQYF
15 | - | TRBJ1-4 | TRBV5-1 | - | TGCGCCAGCAGCTTGGGGGCTACAACTAATGAAAAACTGTTTTTT | CASSLGATTNEKLFF
18 | - | TRBJ1-2 | TRBV4-3 | - | TGCGCCAGCAGCCAAACAACCACCAAAAGAGCAGGGAATTATGGCTACACCTTC | CASSQTTTKRAGNYGYTF
13 | - | TRBJ1-5 | TRBV4-3 | - | TGCGCCAGCAGCCTTGGAGTTTTGATGCCCCAGCATTTT | CASSLGVLMPQHF
12 | - | TRBJ2-7 | TRBV12-3/TRBV12-4 | TRBD1 | TGTGCCAGCAGCCGACAGGGGAACGAGCAGTACTTC | CASSRQGNEQYF
16 | - | TRBJ2-3 | TRBV7-9 | TRBD2 | TGTGCCAGCAGCTCACAGCTAGCGGGGGGGCGAGATACGCAGTATTTT | CASSSQLAGGRDTQYF
11 | - | TRBJ2-1 | TRBV3-1/TRBV3-2 | - | TGTGCCAGCAGCCAAAAAGCTTCGCAGTTCTTC | CASSQKASQFF
17 | - | TRBJ2-5 | TRBV3-1/TRBV3-2 | TRBD2 | TGTGCCAGCAGCCAAGCCGGAGAGCGGGGGGGAGAAGAGACCCAGTACTTC | CASSQAGERGGEETQYF
15 | - | TRBJ1-5 | TRBV5-1 | - | TGCGCCAGCAGCTTGCGGGGGGAAGGTAATCAGCCCCAGCATTTT | CASSLRGEGNQPQHF
14 | - | TRBJ1-5 | TRBV19 | TRBD1 | TGTGCCAGTCGTACCGGGACAGGCAATCAGCCCCAGCATTTT | CASRTGTGNQPQHF
13 | - | TRBJ1-1 | TRBV9 | - | TGTGCCAGCAGCGTAGACCCCGGCACTGAAGCTTTCTTT | CASSVDPGTEAFF
15 | - | TRBJ1-4 | TRBV6-5 | - | TGTGCCAGCAGTTACTCAGAGACTTCAAATGAAAAACTGTTTTTT | CASSYSETSNEKLFF
13 | - | TRBJ2-7 | TRBV6-6 | TRBD2 | TGTGCCAGCAGCGAAAGCGGGAGGTACGAGCAGTACTTC | CASSESGRYEQYF
14 | - | TRBJ1-6 | TRBV30 | - | TGTGCCTGGGGTTACAGGGTGAGGAATTCACCCCTCCACTTT | CAWGYRVRNSPLHF
14 | - | TRBJ2-7 | TRBV5-6 | TRBD1 | TGTGCCAGCAGCTCCGGACAGGGTGACTACGAGCAGTACTTC | CASSSGQGDYEQYF
15 | - | TRBJ1-6 | TRBV6-6 | - | TGTGCCAGCAGTTACTCAGGGGGAGATAATTCACCCCTCCACTTT | CASSYSGGDNSPLHF
14 | - | TRBJ2-5 | TRBV2 | - | TGTGCCAGCAGGAGGGGAGGGGGTTGGGAGACCCAGTACTTC | CASRRGGGWETQYF
12 | - | TRBJ2-5 | TRBV5-6 | TRBD2 | TGTGCCAGCAGCGGGACTAGCGCGGACTGGTACTTC | CASSGTSADWYF
14 | - | TRBJ2-5 | TRBV5-1 | - | TGCGCCAGCAGCTTCAGCGTAGGACAGGAGACCCAGTACTTC | CASSFSVGQETQYF
15 | - | TRBJ2-1 | TRBV19 | TRBD2 | TGTGCCAGTAGTATAGTTACGGGGGGGCCGAGTGAGCAGTTCTTC | CASSIVTGGPSEQFF
14 | - | TRBJ2-1 | TRBV29-1 | TRBD2 | TGCAGCGTTCTCTCGCGGGAGGGCCTCAATGAGCAGTTCTTC | CSVLSREGLNEQFF
14 | - | TRBJ1-1 | TRBV7-2 | - | TGTGCCAGCAGCCCCGGACATTCTAACACTGAAGCTTTCTTT | CASSPGHSNTEAFF
13 | - | TRBJ2-7 | TRBV7-9 | - | TGTGCCAGCAGCTTACTGAGCGCCTACGAGCAGTACTTC | CASSLLSAYEQYF
17 | - | TRBJ1-1 | TRBV19 | - | TGTGCCAGTAGTATGGGGCCGGCTGGTAACCTGAACACTGAAGCTTTCTTT | CASSMGPAGNLNTEAFF